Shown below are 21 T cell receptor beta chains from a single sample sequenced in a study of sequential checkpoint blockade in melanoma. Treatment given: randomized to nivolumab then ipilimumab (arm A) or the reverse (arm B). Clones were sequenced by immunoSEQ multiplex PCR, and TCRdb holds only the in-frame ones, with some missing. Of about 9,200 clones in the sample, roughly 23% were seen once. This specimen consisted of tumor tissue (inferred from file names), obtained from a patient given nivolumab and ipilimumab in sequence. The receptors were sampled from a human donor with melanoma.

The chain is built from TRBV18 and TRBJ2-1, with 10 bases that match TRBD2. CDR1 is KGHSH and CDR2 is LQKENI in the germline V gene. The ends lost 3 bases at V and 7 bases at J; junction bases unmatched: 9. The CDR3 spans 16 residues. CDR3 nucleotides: TGTGCCAGCTCACCGAGGTCAAGCGGGGGGGCAAATGAGCAGTTCTTC. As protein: CASSPRSSGGANEQFF.

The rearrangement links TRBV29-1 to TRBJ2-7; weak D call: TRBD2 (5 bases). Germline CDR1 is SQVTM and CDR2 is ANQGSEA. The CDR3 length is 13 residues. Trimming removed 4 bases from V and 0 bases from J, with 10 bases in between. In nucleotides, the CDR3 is TGCAGCGTTGGTTCTGGGAGCTCCTACGAGCAGTACTTC. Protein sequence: CSVGSGSSYEQYF.

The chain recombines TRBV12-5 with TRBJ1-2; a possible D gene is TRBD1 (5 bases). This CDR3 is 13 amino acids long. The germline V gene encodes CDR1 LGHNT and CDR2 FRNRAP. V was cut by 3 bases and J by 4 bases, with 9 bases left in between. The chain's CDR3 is CASGFGTGYGYTF. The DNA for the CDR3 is TGTGCTAGTGGTTTCGGGACGGGCTATGGCTACACCTTC.

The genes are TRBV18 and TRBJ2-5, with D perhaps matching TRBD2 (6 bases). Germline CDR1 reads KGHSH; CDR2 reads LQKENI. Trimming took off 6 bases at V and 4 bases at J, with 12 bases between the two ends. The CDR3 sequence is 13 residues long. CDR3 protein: CASSPTEGETQYF. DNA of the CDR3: TGTGCCAGCTCCCCAACGGAGGGAGAGACCCAGTACTTC.

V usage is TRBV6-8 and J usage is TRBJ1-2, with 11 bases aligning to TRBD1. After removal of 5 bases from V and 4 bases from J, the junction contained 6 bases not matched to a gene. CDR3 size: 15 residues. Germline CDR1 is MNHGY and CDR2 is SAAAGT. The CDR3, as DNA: TGTGCCAGCAGTCCCGGGACAGGGGGGGTCTATGGCTACACCTTC. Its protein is CASSPGTGGVYGYTF.

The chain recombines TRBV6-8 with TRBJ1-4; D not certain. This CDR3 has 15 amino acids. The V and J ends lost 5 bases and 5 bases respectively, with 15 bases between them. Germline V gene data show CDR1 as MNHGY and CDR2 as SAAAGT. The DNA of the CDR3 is TGTGCCAGCAGTACCAGAGGGCAGCCAAATGAAAAACTGTTTTTT. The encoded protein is CASSTRGQPNEKLFF.

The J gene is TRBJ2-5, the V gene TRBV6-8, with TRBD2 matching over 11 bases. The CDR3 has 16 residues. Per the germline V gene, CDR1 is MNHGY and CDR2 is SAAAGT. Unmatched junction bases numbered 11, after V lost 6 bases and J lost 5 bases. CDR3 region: CASRATSGGGLETQYF. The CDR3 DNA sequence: TGTGCCAGCAGAGCAACTAGCGGGGGAGGCCTGGAGACCCAGTACTTC.

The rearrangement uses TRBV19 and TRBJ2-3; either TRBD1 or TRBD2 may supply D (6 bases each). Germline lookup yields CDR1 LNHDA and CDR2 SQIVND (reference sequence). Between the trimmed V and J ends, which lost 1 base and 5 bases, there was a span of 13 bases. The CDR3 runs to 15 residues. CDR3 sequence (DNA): TGTGCCAGTAGTATAGTCTCGGGGGCAGGAGATACGCAGTATTTT. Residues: CASSIVSGAGDTQYF.

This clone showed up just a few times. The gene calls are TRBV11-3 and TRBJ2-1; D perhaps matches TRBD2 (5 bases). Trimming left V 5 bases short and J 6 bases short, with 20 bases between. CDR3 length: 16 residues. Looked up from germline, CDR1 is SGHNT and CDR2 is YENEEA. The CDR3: CASSPRVLEGSNEQFF. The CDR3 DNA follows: TGTGCCAGCAGCCCGAGGGTGTTAGAGGGATCCAATGAGCAGTTCTTC. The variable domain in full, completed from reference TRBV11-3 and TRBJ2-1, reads EAGVVQSPRYKIIEKKQPVAFWCNPISGHNTLYWYLQNLGQGPELLIRYENEEAVDDSQLPKDRFSAERLKGVDSTLKIQPAELGDSAVYLCASSPRVLEGSNEQFFGPGTRLTVL.

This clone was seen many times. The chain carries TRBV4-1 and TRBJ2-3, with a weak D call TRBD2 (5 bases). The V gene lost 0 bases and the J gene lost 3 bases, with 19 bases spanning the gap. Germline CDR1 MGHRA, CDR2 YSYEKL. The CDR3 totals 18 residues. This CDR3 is CASSQDQASLAGTDTQYF. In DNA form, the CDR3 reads TGCGCCAGCAGCCAAGATCAGGCCAGTCTTGCGGGTACAGATACGCAGTATTTT.

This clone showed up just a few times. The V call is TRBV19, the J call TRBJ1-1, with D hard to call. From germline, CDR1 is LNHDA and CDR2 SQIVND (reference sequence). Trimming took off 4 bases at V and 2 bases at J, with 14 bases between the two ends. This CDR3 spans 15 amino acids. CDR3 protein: CASSTRTVTNTEAFF. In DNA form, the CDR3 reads TGTGCCAGTAGTACAAGGACGGTAACTAACACTGAAGCTTTCTTT.

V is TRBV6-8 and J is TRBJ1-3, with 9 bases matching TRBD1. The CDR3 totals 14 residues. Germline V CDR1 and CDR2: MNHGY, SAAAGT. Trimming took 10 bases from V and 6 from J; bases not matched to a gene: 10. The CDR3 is CAISSTGGENTIYF. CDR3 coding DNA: TGTGCCATCAGCTCAACAGGGGGCGAAAACACCATATATTTT.

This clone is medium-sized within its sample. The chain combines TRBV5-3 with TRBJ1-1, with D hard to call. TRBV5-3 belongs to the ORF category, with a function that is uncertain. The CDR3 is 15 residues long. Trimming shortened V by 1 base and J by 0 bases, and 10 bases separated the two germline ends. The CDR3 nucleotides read TGTGCCAGAAGCTTGCGTGAAGTGATGAACACTGAAGCTTTCTTT. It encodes CARSLREVMNTEAFF.

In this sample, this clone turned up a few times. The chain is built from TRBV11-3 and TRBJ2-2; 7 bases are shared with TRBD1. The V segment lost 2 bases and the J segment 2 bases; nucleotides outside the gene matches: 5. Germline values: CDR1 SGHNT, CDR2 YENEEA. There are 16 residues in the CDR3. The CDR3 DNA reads TGTGCCAGCAGCTTACTTCGGGACAGCAACACCGGGGAGCTGTTTTTT. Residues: CASSLLRDSNTGELFF. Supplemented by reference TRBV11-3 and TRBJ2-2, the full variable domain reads EAGVVQSPRYKIIEKKQPVAFWCNPISGHNTLYWYLQNLGQGPELLIRYENEEAVDDSQLPKDRFSAERLKGVDSTLKIQPAELGDSAVYLCASSLLRDSNTGELFFGEGSRLTVL.

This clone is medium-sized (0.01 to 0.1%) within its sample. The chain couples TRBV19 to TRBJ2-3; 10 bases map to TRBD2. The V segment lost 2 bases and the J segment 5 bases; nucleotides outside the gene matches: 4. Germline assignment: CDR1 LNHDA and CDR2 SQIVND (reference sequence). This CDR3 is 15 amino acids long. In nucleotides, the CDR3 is TGTGCCAGTAGTATAACTAGCGGGACCCTAGATACGCAGTATTTT. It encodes CASSITSGTLDTQYF.

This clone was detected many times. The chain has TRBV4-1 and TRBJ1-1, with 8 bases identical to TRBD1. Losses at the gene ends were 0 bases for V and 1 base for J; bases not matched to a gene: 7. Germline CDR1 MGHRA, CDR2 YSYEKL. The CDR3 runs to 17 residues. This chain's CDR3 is CASSQEGQGAWNTEAFF. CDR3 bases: TGCGCCAGCAGCCAAGAAGGGCAGGGGGCTTGGAACACTGAAGCTTTCTTT.

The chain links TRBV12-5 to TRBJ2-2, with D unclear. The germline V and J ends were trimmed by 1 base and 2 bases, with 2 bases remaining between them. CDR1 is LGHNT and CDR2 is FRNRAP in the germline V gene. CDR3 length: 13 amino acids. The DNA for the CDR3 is TGTGCTAGTGGTTTGGGAAACACCGGGGAGCTGTTTTTT. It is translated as CASGLGNTGELFF.

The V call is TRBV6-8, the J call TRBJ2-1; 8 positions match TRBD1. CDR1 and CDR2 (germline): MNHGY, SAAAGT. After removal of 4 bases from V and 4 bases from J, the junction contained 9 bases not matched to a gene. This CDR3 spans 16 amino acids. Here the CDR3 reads CASSSRGRFRYNEQFF. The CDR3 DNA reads TGTGCCAGCAGTTCCAGGGGGCGCTTTAGGTACAATGAGCAGTTCTTC.

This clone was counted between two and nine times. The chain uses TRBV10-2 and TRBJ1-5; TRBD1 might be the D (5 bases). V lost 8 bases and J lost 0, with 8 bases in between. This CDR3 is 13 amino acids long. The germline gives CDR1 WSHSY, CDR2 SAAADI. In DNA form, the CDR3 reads TGCGCCAGCCAGGGCGATAGCAATCAGCCCCAGCATTTT. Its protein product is CASQGDSNQPQHF.

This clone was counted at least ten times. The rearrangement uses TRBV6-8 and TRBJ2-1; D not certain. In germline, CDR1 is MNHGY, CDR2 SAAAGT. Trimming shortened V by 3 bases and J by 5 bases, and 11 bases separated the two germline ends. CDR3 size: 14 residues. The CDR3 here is CASSYWFGDNEQFF. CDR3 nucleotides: TGTGCCAGCAGTTATTGGTTTGGGGACAATGAGCAGTTCTTC.

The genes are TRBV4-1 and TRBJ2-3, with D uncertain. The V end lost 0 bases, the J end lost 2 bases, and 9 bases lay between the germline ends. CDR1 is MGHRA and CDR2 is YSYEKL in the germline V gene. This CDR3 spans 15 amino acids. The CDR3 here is CASSQDRHHTDTQYF. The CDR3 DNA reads TGCGCCAGCAGCCAAGACAGGCACCACACAGATACGCAGTATTTT.